This T cell receptor (beta chain) derives from a study of shared clonotypes between healthy human individuals. The assay was immunoSEQ multiplex PCR, and TCRdb's table has in-frame clones only and misses some. Altogether under 850,000 clones are present, 85% to 95% being singletons, with the ten largest covering approximately 25%. Overall study findings and caveats: Sequencing depth was predicted to influence how clonotypes are shared among donors.

Germline CDR1 MNHNS, CDR2 SASEGT. The J segment lost 6 bases and the V segment lost 1 base, leaving 12 bases of the junction unmatched. The CDR3 has 17 residues. Naive CD8 cells comprised CD45RO-negative, CCR7-positively selected cells, excluding terminally differentiated effector memory CD45RA+ cells. In the case of this clone: The antigen is undetermined.

This chain links TRBV6-1 with TRBJ2-3; the match to TRBD1 covers 8 bases. This clonotype was sampled from a man younger than 40 in good health. Sequencing used naive CD8+ T cells sorted from blood. Here the CDR3 reads CASSEGRAGGLGDTQYF. The CDR3 nucleotides read TGTGCCAGCAGTGAAGGGCGAGCAGGGGGCTTGGGGGATACGCAGTATTTT.